This T cell receptor (beta chain) stems from a study of naive and memory T cell subsets. A UMI-containing oligonucleotide was joined by 3' ligation to the TCR cDNA template. Whole-study results and caveats: Potentially, T cell activation and differentiation skew this RNA-based measurement.

Ligated cDNA underwent four rounds of PCR with nested alpha and beta constant region primers and SP2. For blood and skin samples, reverse transcription used TCR alpha and beta constant primers. One entry per CDR3 protein, called by TCRdb with MiXCR from the 5' RACE reads. The sample has more than 55,000 distinct CDR3 sequences; 6% to 8% are singletons. The CDR3 length is 15 residues. Germline V gene sequence: CDR1 LNHDA, CDR2 SQIVND (reference sequence). V lost 5 bases to trimming and J lost 6 bases; unmatched junction nucleotides: 9. This clonotype was counted at least ten times. Its antigen is as yet unknown.

The clonotype originates from a female donor in good health. The chain is built from TRBV19 and TRBJ1-5, with 8 bases lining up with TRBD1. This CDR3 is CASSPPPGGGQPQHF. The DNA of the CDR3 is TGTGCCAGTAGTCCGCCCCCAGGGGGCGGTCAGCCCCAGCATTTT. Together with reference TRBV19 and TRBJ1-5, the CDR3 gives the full variable domain: DGGITQSPKYLFRKEGQNVTLSCEQNLNHDAMYWYRQDPGQGLRLIYYSQIVNDFQKGDIAEGYSVSREKKESFPLTVTSAQKNPTAFYLCASSPPPGGGQPQHFGDGTRLSIL.